Below, one T cell receptor (beta chain) is given with its context. The antigen is unknown. The data were taken from a study of OX40 agonist ivuxolimab in advanced cancers. The wider study: Earlier treatment with anti-PD-1, anti-PD-L1 or anti-CTLA-4 was permitted, and roughly 42% had received some. Study outcomes and limitations: Clonal expansion by week 6 occurred in CD4+ and CD8+ blood T cells (at 0.1 to 3.0 mg/kg).

This table comes from immunoSEQ multiplex PCR, and its TCRdb copy is limited to in-frame clones, with some not included. Of some 40,000 clones in the sample, more than 75% were seen once. CDR1 and CDR2 (germline): SGHDT, YYEEEE. The CDR3 length is 14 residues. The V and J ends lost 5 bases and 6 bases respectively, with 17 bases between them. Sequenced material: CD4+ or CD8+ T cells sorted from blood, taken in a trial of the OX40 agonist ivuxolimab. This chain connects TRBV5-6 to TRBJ1-1, with D uncertain. This clonotype was obtained from an adult with an advanced solid tumor such as melanoma, head and neck, liver or kidney cancer. CDR3 amino acids: CASRAALGWAEAFF. The CDR3 DNA reads TGTGCCAGCAGGGCCGCACTGGGATGGGCTGAAGCTTTCTTT. The variable domain in full, with the rest retrieved from reference TRBV5-6 and TRBJ1-1, is DAGVTQSPTHLIKTRGQQVTLRCSPKSGHDTVSWYQQALGQGPQFIFQYYEEEERQRGNFPDRFSGHQFPNYSSELNVNALLLGDSALYLCASRAALGWAEAFFGQGTRLTVV.